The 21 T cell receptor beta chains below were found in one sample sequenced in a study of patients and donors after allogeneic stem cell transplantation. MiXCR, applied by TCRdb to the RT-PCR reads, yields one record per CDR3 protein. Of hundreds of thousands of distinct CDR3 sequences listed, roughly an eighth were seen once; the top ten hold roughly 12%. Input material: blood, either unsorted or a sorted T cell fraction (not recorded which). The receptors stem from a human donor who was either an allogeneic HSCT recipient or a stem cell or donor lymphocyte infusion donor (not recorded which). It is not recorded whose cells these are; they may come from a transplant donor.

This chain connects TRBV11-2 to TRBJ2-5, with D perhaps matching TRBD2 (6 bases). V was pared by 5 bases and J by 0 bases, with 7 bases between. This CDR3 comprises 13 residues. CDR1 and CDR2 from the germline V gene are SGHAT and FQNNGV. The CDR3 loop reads CASSAGHQETQYF. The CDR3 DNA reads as TGTGCCAGCAGCGCGGGACACCAAGAGACCCAGTACTTC.

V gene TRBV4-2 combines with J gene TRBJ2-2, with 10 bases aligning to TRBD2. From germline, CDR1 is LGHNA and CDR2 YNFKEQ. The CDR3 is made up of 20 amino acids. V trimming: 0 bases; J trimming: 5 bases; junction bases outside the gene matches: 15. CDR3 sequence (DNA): TGTGCCAGCAGCCAAGAGCATAGGGCTAGCGGGGGCCGGAGGACCGGGGAGCTGTTTTTT. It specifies CASSQEHRASGGRRTGELFF.

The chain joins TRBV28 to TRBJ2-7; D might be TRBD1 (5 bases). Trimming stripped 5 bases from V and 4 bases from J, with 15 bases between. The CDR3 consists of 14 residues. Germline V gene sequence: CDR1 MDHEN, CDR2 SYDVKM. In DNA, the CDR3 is TGTGCCAGCAGTGGCCATAGGGGCTATTACGAGCAGTACTTC. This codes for CASSGHRGYYEQYF.

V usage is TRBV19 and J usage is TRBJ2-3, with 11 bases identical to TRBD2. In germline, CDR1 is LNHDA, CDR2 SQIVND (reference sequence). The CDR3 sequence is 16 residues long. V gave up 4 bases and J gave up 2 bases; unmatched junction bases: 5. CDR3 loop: CASSTLAGGLTDTQYF. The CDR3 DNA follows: TGTGCCAGTAGTACCCTAGCGGGAGGACTCACAGATACGCAGTATTTT.

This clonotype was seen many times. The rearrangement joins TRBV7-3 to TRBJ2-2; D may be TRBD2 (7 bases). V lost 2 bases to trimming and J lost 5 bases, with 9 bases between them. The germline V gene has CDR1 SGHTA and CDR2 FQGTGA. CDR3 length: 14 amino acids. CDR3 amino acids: CASSLGGATGELFF. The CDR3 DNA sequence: TGTGCCAGCAGCTTAGGGGGGGCTACCGGGGAGCTGTTTTTT.

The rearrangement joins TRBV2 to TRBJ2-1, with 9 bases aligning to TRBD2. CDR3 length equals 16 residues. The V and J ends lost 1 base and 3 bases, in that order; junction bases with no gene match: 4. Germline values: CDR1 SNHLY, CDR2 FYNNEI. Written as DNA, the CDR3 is TGTGCCAGCAGTGAAGGCGGGAGGGTGAACTACAATGAGCAGTTCTTC. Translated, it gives CASSEGGRVNYNEQFF.

The CDR3 bases are TGCGCCAGCAGCCCCGGATTTAGAGTTGATGAAAAACTGTTTTTT. Protein sequence: CASSPGFRVDEKLFF. J is TRBJ1-4 and V is TRBV5-1; unclear D gene. The CDR3 sequence is 15 residues long. Germline values: CDR1 SGHRS, CDR2 YFSETQ. The V end was cut by 4 bases, the J end by 6 bases, with 16 bases between.

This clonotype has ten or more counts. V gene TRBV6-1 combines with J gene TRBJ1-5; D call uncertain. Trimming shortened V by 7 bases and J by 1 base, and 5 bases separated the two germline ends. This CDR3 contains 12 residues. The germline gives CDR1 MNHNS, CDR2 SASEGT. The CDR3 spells CASNQSNQPQHF. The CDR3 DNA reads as TGTGCCAGCAACCAGAGCAATCAGCCCCAGCATTTT.

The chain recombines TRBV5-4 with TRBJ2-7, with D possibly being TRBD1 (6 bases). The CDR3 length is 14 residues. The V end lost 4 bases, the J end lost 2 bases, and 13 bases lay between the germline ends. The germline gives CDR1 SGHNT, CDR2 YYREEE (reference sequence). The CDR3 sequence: CASSLAPGAYEQYF. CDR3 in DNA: TGTGCCAGCAGCCTAGCTCCAGGGGCCTACGAGCAGTACTTC.

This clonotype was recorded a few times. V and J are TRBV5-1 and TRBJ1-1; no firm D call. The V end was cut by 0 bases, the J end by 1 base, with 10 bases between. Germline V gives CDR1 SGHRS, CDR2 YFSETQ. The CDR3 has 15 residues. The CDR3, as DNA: TGCGCCAGCAGCTTGGAACATCACAGGAACACTGAAGCTTTCTTT. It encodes CASSLEHHRNTEAFF.

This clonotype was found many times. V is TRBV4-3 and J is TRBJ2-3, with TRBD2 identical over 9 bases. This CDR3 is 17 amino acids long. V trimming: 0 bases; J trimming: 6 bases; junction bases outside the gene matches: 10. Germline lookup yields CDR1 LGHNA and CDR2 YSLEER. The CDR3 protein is CASSQDPSGGRADTQYF. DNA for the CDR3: TGCGCCAGCAGCCAAGATCCGAGCGGGGGGCGGGCGGATACGCAGTATTTT.

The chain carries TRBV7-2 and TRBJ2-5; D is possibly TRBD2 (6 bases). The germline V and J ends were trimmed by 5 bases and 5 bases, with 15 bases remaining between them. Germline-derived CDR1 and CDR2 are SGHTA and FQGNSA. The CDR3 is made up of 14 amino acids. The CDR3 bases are TGTGCCAGCAGCGAGGGACTCCGGATTGAGACCCAGTACTTC. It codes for CASSEGLRIETQYF.

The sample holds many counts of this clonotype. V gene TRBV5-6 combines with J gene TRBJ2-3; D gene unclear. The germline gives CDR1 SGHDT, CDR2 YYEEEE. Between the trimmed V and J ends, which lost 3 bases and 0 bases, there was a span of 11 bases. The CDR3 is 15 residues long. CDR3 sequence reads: CASSSLPQSTDTQYF. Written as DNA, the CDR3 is TGTGCCAGCAGCTCGTTACCGCAAAGCACAGATACGCAGTATTTT.

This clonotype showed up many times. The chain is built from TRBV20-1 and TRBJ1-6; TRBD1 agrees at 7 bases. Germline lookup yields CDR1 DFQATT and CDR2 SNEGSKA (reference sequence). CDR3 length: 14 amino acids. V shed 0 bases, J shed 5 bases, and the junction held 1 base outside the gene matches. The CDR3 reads CSARDDRDNSPLHF. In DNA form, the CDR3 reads TGCAGTGCTAGAGACGACAGGGATAATTCACCCCTCCACTTT.

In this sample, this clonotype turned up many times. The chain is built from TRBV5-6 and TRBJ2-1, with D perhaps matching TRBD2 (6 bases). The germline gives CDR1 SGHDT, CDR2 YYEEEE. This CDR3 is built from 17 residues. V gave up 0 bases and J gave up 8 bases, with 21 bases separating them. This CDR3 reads CASSLGETRLKRDEQFF. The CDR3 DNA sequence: TGTGCCAGCAGCTTGGGGGAGACTAGATTAAAGCGTGATGAGCAGTTCTTC.

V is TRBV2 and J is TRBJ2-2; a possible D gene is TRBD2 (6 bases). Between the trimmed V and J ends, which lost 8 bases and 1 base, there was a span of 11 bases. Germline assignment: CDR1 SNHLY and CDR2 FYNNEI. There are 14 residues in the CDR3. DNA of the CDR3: TGTGCCAGCTACCGGGACTTGAACACCGGGGAGCTGTTTTTT. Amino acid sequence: CASYRDLNTGELFF.

The CDR3 region is CASSQTPDSGYGYTF. CDR3 coding DNA: TGTGCCAGCAGCCAAACTCCTGACAGTGGCTATGGCTACACCTTC. This chain links TRBV3-1 with TRBJ1-2, with D possibly TRBD1 on 5 matching bases. Per germline, CDR1 LGHDT and CDR2 YNNKEL (reference sequence). This CDR3 contains 15 residues. V lost 2 bases and J lost 4, with 14 bases in between.

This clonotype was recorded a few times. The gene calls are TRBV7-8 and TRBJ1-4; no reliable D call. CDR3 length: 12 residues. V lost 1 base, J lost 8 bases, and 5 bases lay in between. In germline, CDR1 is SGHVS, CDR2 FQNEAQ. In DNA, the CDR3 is TGTGCCAGCAGCTTAGAGGGAGAAAAACTGTTTTTT. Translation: CASSLEGEKLFF. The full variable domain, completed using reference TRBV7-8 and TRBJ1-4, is GAGVSQSPRYKVAKRGQDVALRCDPISGHVSLFWYQQALGQGPEFLTYFQNEAQLDKSGLPSDRFFAERPEGSVSTLKIQRTQQEDSAVYLCASSLEGEKLFFGSGTQLSVL.

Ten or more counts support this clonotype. The CDR3 reads CSATDRITDTQYF. The CDR3 coding sequence is TGCAGTGCTACCGACCGAATCACAGATACGCAGTATTTT. The chain links TRBV20-1 to TRBJ2-3; D gene ambiguous. CDR1 and CDR2 from the germline V gene are DFQATT and SNEGSKA (reference sequence). Trimming took off 4 bases at V and 2 bases at J, with 10 bases between the two ends. The CDR3 consists of 13 residues.

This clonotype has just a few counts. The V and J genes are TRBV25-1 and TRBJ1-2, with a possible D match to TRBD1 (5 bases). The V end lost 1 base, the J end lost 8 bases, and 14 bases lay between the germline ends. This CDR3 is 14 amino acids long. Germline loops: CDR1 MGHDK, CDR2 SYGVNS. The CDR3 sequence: CASSESAGLLGYTF. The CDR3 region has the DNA TGTGCCAGCAGTGAATCGGCAGGGCTCCTAGGCTACACCTTC.

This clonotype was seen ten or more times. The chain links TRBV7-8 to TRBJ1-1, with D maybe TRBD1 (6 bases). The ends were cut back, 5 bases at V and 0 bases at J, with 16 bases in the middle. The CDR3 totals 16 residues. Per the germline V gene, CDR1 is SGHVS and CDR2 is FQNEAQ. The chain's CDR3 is CASSLERGQMNTEAFF. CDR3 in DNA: TGTGCCAGCAGCCTCGAGCGGGGACAAATGAACACTGAAGCTTTCTTT.